What follows are 24 T cell receptor beta chains derived from one specimen sequenced in a study of beta chain features in type 1 diabetes. Expressed TCRB transcripts got sequenced, as all isolated RNA was reverse transcribed. Only in-frame clones appear in the TCRdb table, and some are missing; sequencing was by immunoSEQ multiplex PCR. The repertoire holds some 15,000 clones, with roughly 44% as singletons. The sequencing sample was made of stem cell memory CD4+ T cells from blood. These receptor sequences come from a woman between 35 and 50 years old in good health.

V is TRBV13 and J is TRBJ2-3, with a weak D call TRBD2 (5 bases). V was clipped by 0 bases and J by 4 bases, with 8 bases between them. There are 14 residues in the CDR3. Germline assignment: CDR1 PRHDT and CDR2 FYEKMQ (reference sequence). The CDR3 sequence: CASSLGLAADTQYF. CDR3 in DNA: TGTGCCAGCAGCTTAGGGCTAGCCGCAGATACGCAGTATTTT.

This clone was seen only a few times. The CDR3 sequence: CASSRIQGANQPQHF. The CDR3 nucleotides are TGTGCCAGCAGTCGTATACAGGGGGCGAATCAGCCCCAGCATTTT. The genes are TRBV6-5 and TRBJ1-5; 9 nucleotides match TRBD1. This CDR3 region has 15 residues. V lost 5 bases, J lost 4 bases, and 6 bases stayed unmatched. Germline V gene data show CDR1 as MNHEY and CDR2 as SVGAGI.

The J gene is TRBJ2-3, the V gene TRBV4-3; TRBD1 agrees at 7 bases. The CDR3 runs to 15 residues. Trimming took 5 bases from V and 1 from J; bases not matched to a gene: 6. Germline CDR1 and CDR2: LGHNA and YSLEER. CDR3 bases: TGCGCCAGCAGCAAATTCCAGGGGGGCACAGATACGCAGTATTTT. Residues: CASSKFQGGTDTQYF.

V and J are TRBV19 and TRBJ2-7; 9 nucleotides match TRBD2. The length of the CDR3 is 14 residues. Trimming removed 4 bases from V and 5 bases from J; junction bases left unmatched: 6. Germline V lookup: CDR1 LNHDA, CDR2 SQIVND (reference sequence). The CDR3 protein is CASSTGLARDEQYF. The CDR3 nucleotides are TGTGCCAGTAGTACGGGACTAGCTCGCGACGAGCAGTACTTC.

CDR3 coding DNA: TGTGCCAGCAGCGTGGACGGGGACTATGGCTACACCTTC. Translating gives CASSVDGDYGYTF. The V gene is TRBV5-5, the J gene TRBJ1-2; D remains ambiguous. Germline values: CDR1 SGHKS, CDR2 YYEKEE (reference sequence). Trimming left V 4 bases short and J 3 bases short, with 10 bases between. This CDR3 region has 13 residues.

The chain couples TRBV7-9 to TRBJ1-2; no clear D. Germline V gene sequence: CDR1 SEHNR, CDR2 FQNEAQ (reference sequence). The CDR3 covers 15 residues. Trimming shortened V by 0 bases and J by 4 bases, and 12 bases separated the two germline ends. The CDR3: CASSLATDGSYGYTF. CDR3 bases: TGTGCCAGCAGCTTAGCCACTGACGGGAGCTATGGCTACACCTTC.

Only a few counts were recorded for this clone. The chain employs TRBV14 and TRBJ1-4, with D unresolved. Germline values: CDR1 SGHDN, CDR2 FVKESK. With 4 bases removed from V and 8 bases from J, the gap between germline ends came to 8 bases. This CDR3 has 12 amino acids. The CDR3 loop is CASSRSGEKLFF. The CDR3 DNA follows: TGTGCCAGCAGCCGCTCCGGGGAAAAACTGTTTTTT. The whole variable domain, filled in from reference TRBV14 and TRBJ1-4, reads EAGVTQFPSHSVIEKGQTVTLRCDPISGHDNLYWYRRVMGKEIKFLLHFVKESKQDESGMPNNRFLAERTGGTYSTLKVQPAELEDSGVYFCASSRSGEKLFFGSGTQLSVL.

The chain recombines TRBV6-1 with TRBJ2-5; 10 nucleotides agree with TRBD2. The CDR3 is made up of 15 amino acids. Losses at the gene ends were 7 bases for V and 7 bases for J; bases not matched to a gene: 12. Germline-derived CDR1 and CDR2 are MNHNS and SASEGT. The CDR3 spells CASKLAGPVVVTQYF. The CDR3 DNA sequence: TGTGCCAGCAAACTAGCGGGGCCTGTGGTAGTGACCCAGTACTTC.

This clone came up a few times. The V gene is TRBV5-1, the J gene TRBJ2-5, with 7 nucleotides matching TRBD1. Germline loops: CDR1 SGHRS, CDR2 YFSETQ. V lost 7 bases to trimming and J lost 3 bases; unmatched junction nucleotides: 9. CDR3 length: 14 residues. This CDR3 is CASASPGTEETQYF. In DNA form, the CDR3 reads TGCGCCAGCGCGAGCCCCGGGACAGAAGAGACCCAGTACTTC.

This chain uses TRBV7-2 with TRBJ2-5; 10 bases map to TRBD2. The CDR3 contains 17 residues. Trimming removed 1 base from V and 1 base from J; junction bases left unmatched: 6. Germline V CDR1 and CDR2: SGHTA, FQGNSA. The CDR3 DNA follows: TGTGCCAGCAGCTTAGGAGTAAGCGGGGGGGCCCAAGAGACCCAGTACTTC. This sequence encodes CASSLGVSGGAQETQYF.

Only a few counts were recorded for this clone. This sequence joins TRBV4-3 and TRBJ2-1; TRBD2 matches 8 bases. CDR3 length equals 18 residues. V was clipped by 4 bases and J by 5 bases; unmatched bases: 16. Germline-derived CDR1 and CDR2 are LGHNA and YSLEER. The CDR3 protein is CASSRGAGGAFVDNEQFF. CDR3 sequence (DNA): TGCGCCAGCAGCCGAGGCGCCGGGGGGGCCTTCGTGGACAATGAGCAGTTCTTC.

The chain links TRBV2 to TRBJ1-2, with 9 bases aligning to TRBD1. Trimming at V came to 4 bases and at J to 7 bases, leaving 4 bases not matched to a gene. The length of the CDR3 is 13 residues. Germline V CDR1 and CDR2: SNHLY, FYNNEI. This CDR3 is CASSVGDRVGYTF. The DNA of the CDR3 is TGTGCCAGCAGTGTGGGGGACAGGGTTGGCTACACCTTC.

This chain uses TRBV5-1 with TRBJ1-2; 8 bases agree with TRBD1. This CDR3 contains 14 residues. In germline, CDR1 is SGHRS, CDR2 YFSETQ. Trimming took 3 bases from V and 4 from J; bases not matched to a gene: 5. This CDR3 reads CASSSATGVYGYTF. CDR3 coding DNA: TGCGCCAGCAGCTCCGCGACAGGGGTCTATGGCTACACCTTC.

This clone came up a few times. This sequence joins TRBV5-4 and TRBJ1-1, with D perhaps matching TRBD1 (6 bases). The CDR3 has 13 amino acids. Between the trimmed V and J ends, which lost 2 bases and 4 bases, there was a span of 9 bases. Per germline, CDR1 SGHNT and CDR2 YYREEE (reference sequence). CDR3 in DNA: TGTGCCAGCAGCTTTCAGGGGTCCACTGAAGCTTTCTTT. Its protein product is CASSFQGSTEAFF.

This clone was observed a handful of times. In nucleotides, the CDR3 is TGTGCCAGTAGTAGCGGGGGGTTCAATCAGCCCCAGCATTTT. Translated: CASSSGGFNQPQHF. V gene TRBV19 combines with J gene TRBJ1-5; D is perhaps TRBD1 (5 bases). Germline V gene lookup returns CDR1 LNHDA and CDR2 SQIVND (reference sequence). The CDR3 extends over 14 amino acids. The V and J ends lost 4 bases and 3 bases respectively, with 10 bases between them.

The chain recombines TRBV6-5 with TRBJ1-2, with 9 bases fitting TRBD1. The germline V gene encodes CDR1 MNHEY and CDR2 SVGAGI. This CDR3 has 15 residues. Trimming cost V 5 bases and J 0 bases; bases outside gene matches: 4. As DNA, the CDR3 is TGTGCCAGCAGTATCGGGACAGGGACTAACTATGGCTACACCTTC. Its translation: CASSIGTGTNYGYTF.

CDR3 nucleotides: TGTGCCAGCAGCCATGGGAGCGAGCAGTACTTC. Its translation is CASSHGSEQYF. The V gene is TRBV11-2, the J gene TRBJ2-7; D is perhaps TRBD2 (5 bases). Deletions cut 5 bases from V and 6 bases from J, with 8 bases between. The CDR3 sequence is 11 residues long. Germline-derived CDR1 and CDR2 are SGHAT and FQNNGV.

The table lists this clone with a few counts. The chain uses TRBV5-1 and TRBJ2-7, with TRBD1 matching over 8 bases. The germline gives CDR1 SGHRS, CDR2 YFSETQ. The V gene end was trimmed by 2 bases and the J gene end by 3 bases; junction bases not matched to a gene: 4. CDR3 length: 14 amino acids. CDR3 protein: CASSFQGANYEQYF. CDR3 DNA: TGCGCCAGCAGCTTTCAGGGGGCGAACTACGAGCAGTACTTC. The entire variable domain, with the rest obtained from reference TRBV5-1 and TRBJ2-7, is as follows: KAGVTQTPRYLIKTRGQQVTLSCSPISGHRSVSWYQQTPGQGLQFLFEYFSETQRNKGNFPGRFSGRQFSNSRSEMNVSTLELGDSALYLCASSFQGANYEQYFGPGTRLTVT.

In this sample, this clone turned up a few times. The chain employs TRBV7-2 and TRBJ2-2; TRBD1 might be the D (5 bases). V lost 4 bases to trimming and J lost 4 bases, with 13 bases between them. The CDR3 is 15 amino acids. Germline V gene data show CDR1 as SGHTA and CDR2 as FQGNSA. Here the CDR3 reads CASSSIAGFTGELFF. Written as DNA, the CDR3 is TGTGCCAGCAGCTCCATAGCAGGGTTCACCGGGGAGCTGTTTTTT.

This chain links TRBV5-1 with TRBJ2-7, with D possibly TRBD2 on 6 matching bases. With 0 bases removed from V and 3 bases from J, the gap between germline ends came to 10 bases. Germline V gives CDR1 SGHRS, CDR2 YFSETQ. The CDR3 sequence is 14 residues long. CDR3 sequence: CASSLGDSFYEQYF. The DNA of the CDR3 is TGCGCCAGCAGCTTGGGGGACTCGTTCTACGAGCAGTACTTC.

The CDR3 spells CASSDSQGTYEQYF. The CDR3 coding sequence is TGTGCCAGCAGTGATTCACAGGGGACCTACGAGCAGTACTTC. The chain employs TRBV6-1 and TRBJ2-7; 7 bases match TRBD1. Germline V CDR1 and CDR2: MNHNS, SASEGT. The CDR3 has 14 residues. J was trimmed by 2 bases and V by 3 bases; bases with no gene match: 4.

The chain couples TRBV6-1 to TRBJ1-2, with 7 bases matching TRBD1. CDR3 length equals 15 residues. With 0 bases clipped from V and 2 bases from J, the junction kept 3 bases outside the gene matches. Germline lookup yields CDR1 MNHNS and CDR2 SASEGT. CDR3 region: CASSEALQGNYGYTF. DNA for the CDR3: TGTGCCAGCAGTGAAGCCCTACAGGGGAACTATGGCTACACCTTC.

The chain recombines TRBV7-9 with TRBJ1-6, with D perhaps TRBD1 (5 bases). The CDR3 is made up of 14 amino acids. V lost 6 bases and J 7 bases, leaving 13 bases between the germline ends. Germline V gene sequence: CDR1 SEHNR, CDR2 FQNEAQ (reference sequence). The CDR3 DNA follows: TGTGCCAGCAGATTGGATGGGGCCAATTCACCCCTCCACTTT. The encoded protein is CASRLDGANSPLHF.

J is TRBJ1-2 and V is TRBV2; D might be TRBD1 (5 bases). The CDR3 loop spans 15 amino acids. With 7 bases removed from V and 8 bases from J, the gap between germline ends came to 23 bases. CDR1 and CDR2 from the germline V gene are SNHLY and FYNNEI. In DNA form, the CDR3 reads TGTGCCAGCAACCCATCCCGGGACTTAACCCGGGGCTACACCTTC. Its translation is CASNPSRDLTRGYTF.